This T cell receptor beta chain emerged from a study of shared clonotypes between healthy human individuals. Using immunoSEQ multiplex PCR, the repertoire was profiled, and TCRdb retains in-frame clones only, with some absent. The table includes about 1.1 million clones, approximately 80% detected once. Partitioning of CD4+ cells yielded a CD45RA+ naive subset and a CD45RA-negative memory subset. Study-wide results and caveats: A handful of donors showed sharing of approximately 4.7% of naive CD4 clonotypes.

In the case of this clone: The antigen is unknown.

The CDR3 has 16 residues. The V and J ends lost 0 bases and 5 bases respectively, with 13 bases between them. The germline V gene has CDR1 MGHDK and CDR2 SYGVNS. Specimen: memory CD4+ T cells from PBMCs. Subset given: CD45RA-negative fraction. The receptor was isolated from a man between 18 and 29 years old in good health. Some clones in this sample may be carry-over from other donors' samples. This rearrangement joins TRBV25-1 to TRBJ1-4; the D gene is possibly TRBD1 (6 bases). The CDR3 here is CASSEYNQGWNEKLFF. In DNA, the CDR3 is TGTGCCAGCAGTGAATATAACCAGGGGTGGAATGAAAAACTGTTTTTT.